These 7 T cell receptor beta chains came from one sample sequenced in a study of blood T cell repertoires in COVID-19. Profiling relied on immunoSEQ multiplex PCR, and the TCRdb table lists in-frame clones only, not all of them. The top ten hold about 38% of the sample, which has 140,000 to 150,000 clones, around four fifths seen once. Sequencing was done on a sample of peripheral blood. The receptor set was obtained from a human donor in a cohort sampled during active COVID-19.

The genes are TRBV5-1 and TRBJ1-2, with 11 positions matching TRBD1. Germline V gene sequence: CDR1 SGHRS, CDR2 YFSETQ. J lost 8 bases, V lost 4 bases, and 7 bases had no gene match. This CDR3 contains 14 residues. CDR3 DNA sequence: TGCGCCAGCAGCACCGGACAGGGGGCGCACGGCTACACCTTC. Translated: CASSTGQGAHGYTF.

A note on this clone: Other DNA sequences in the sample encode the same CDR3. This chain connects TRBV25-1 to TRBJ1-2; TRBD1 aligns across 7 bases. V trimming: 1 base; J trimming: 4 bases; junction bases outside the gene matches: 0. Germline CDR1 and CDR2: MGHDK and SYGVNS. CDR3 length: 13 amino acids. CDR3 sequence reads: CASSESGGYGYTF. The DNA of the CDR3 is TGTGCCAGCAGTGAATCAGGGGGCTATGGCTACACCTTC.

This sequence joins TRBV4-3 and TRBJ2-3; TRBD2 is a possible D gene (5 bases). Deletions cut 4 bases from V and 3 bases from J, with 14 bases between. This CDR3 region has 15 residues. Germline CDR1 reads LGHNA; CDR2 reads YSLEER. Written as DNA, the CDR3 is TGCGCCAGCAGCCGAGGGAGCCAGACGACAGATACGCAGTATTTT. It specifies CASSRGSQTTDTQYF.

The chain uses TRBV28 and TRBJ2-3; 7 bases agree with TRBD1. The CDR3 is 17 residues long. CDR1 and CDR2 (germline): MDHEN, SYDVKM. The junction had 16 bases not matched to a gene; V was cut back by 5 bases and J by 5 bases. CDR3 region: CASSVRPRTGSLDTQYF. The CDR3 DNA sequence: TGTGCCAGCAGTGTACGCCCCCGGACAGGCTCTTTAGATACGCAGTATTTT.

The chain is built from TRBV6-5 and TRBJ1-5; unclear D gene. Germline CDR1 reads MNHEY; CDR2 reads SVGAGI. V lost 3 bases, J lost 0 bases, and 6 bases lay in between. The CDR3 extends over 14 amino acids. The CDR3 DNA follows: TGTGCCAGCAGTTATGCACATAGCAATCAGCCCCAGCATTTT. Residues: CASSYAHSNQPQHF.

The V call is TRBV9, the J call TRBJ2-5; TRBD2 matches at 7 bases. The junction had 12 bases not matched to a gene; V was cut back by 1 base and J by 3 bases. Germline values: CDR1 SGDLS, CDR2 YYNGEE. The CDR3 sequence is 17 residues long. The CDR3 reads CASSVPHLVAGEETQYF. CDR3 in DNA: TGTGCCAGCAGCGTACCCCACTTGGTGGCGGGGGAAGAGACCCAGTACTTC.

The chain joins TRBV28 to TRBJ2-2; 11 nucleotides line up with TRBD2. CDR3 length: 15 amino acids. Germline V lookup: CDR1 MDHEN, CDR2 SYDVKM. The V and J ends lost 4 bases and 6 bases, in that order; junction bases with no gene match: 4. The CDR3 sequence: CASSSASGGPGELFF. The CDR3 coding sequence is TGTGCCAGCAGTTCGGCTAGCGGGGGGCCCGGGGAGCTGTTTTTT.